Following are 30 T cell receptor beta chains from one sample sequenced in a study of vaccination effects on CD4 cells after COVID-19. Generated by immunoSEQ multiplex PCR, the TCRdb table keeps only in-frame clones and is missing some. The sample has approximately 47,000 clones, 55% to 75% seen once. Antigens of these TCRs are unknown. Having been cultured for roughly 11 days, the cells underwent CD4+ T cell isolation. The cohort was immunized with two doses of either the BNT162b2 or mRNA-1273 vaccine. The input for sequencing was CD4+ T cells from PBMCs cultured without peptide, taken after COVID-19 vaccination. These receptors all stem from a human donor who received a COVID-19 vaccine.

The CDR3 bases are TGTGCCAGCAGAGGGGGTCCCAGCAATTCACCCCTCCACTTT. Translating gives CASRGGPSNSPLHF. This sequence joins TRBV6-6 and TRBJ1-6; perhaps TRBD1 as D (6 bases). Germline values: CDR1 MNHNY, CDR2 SVGAGI (reference sequence). The CDR3 is made up of 14 amino acids. Trimming stripped 6 bases from V and 7 bases from J, with 13 bases between.

The chain couples TRBV6-4 to TRBJ1-1, with D tentatively TRBD1 (6 bases). CDR1 MRHNA and CDR2 SNTAGT come from the germline V gene. V lost 1 base and J lost 3, with 6 bases in between. The CDR3 covers 13 residues. CDR3 DNA: TGTGCCAGCAGTGACTACAGGGACACTGAAGCTTTCTTT. It yields the protein CASSDYRDTEAFF.

The chain couples TRBV4-1 to TRBJ1-4; possible D gene TRBD1, 5 bases. The CDR3 sequence is 17 residues long. The germline V and J ends were trimmed by 1 base and 8 bases, with 20 bases remaining between them. Germline V gives CDR1 MGHRA, CDR2 YSYEKL. CDR3: CASSQALLRDDGEKLFF. Written as DNA, the CDR3 is TGCGCCAGCAGCCAAGCTTTACTTCGGGACGATGGGGAAAAACTGTTTTTT.

This clone was picked up one time. This rearrangement joins TRBV5-1 to TRBJ2-3; 10 bases are a match to TRBD2. The V and J ends lost 4 bases and 0 bases, in that order; junction bases with no gene match: 11. The CDR3 is 18 residues long. Per the germline V gene, CDR1 is SGHRS and CDR2 is YFSETQ. The CDR3 DNA sequence: TGCGCCAGCAGCCCTAGGATGGGACTAGCGACTAGCACAGATACGCAGTATTTT. Translation: CASSPRMGLATSTDTQYF.

The V gene is TRBV5-1, the J gene TRBJ1-6; D gene unclear. Trimming stripped 3 bases from V and 5 bases from J, with 12 bases between. The germline V gene encodes CDR1 SGHRS and CDR2 YFSETQ. This CDR3 region has 15 residues. The CDR3 is CASSSEGAHNSPLHF. Written as DNA, the CDR3 is TGCGCCAGCAGCTCCGAAGGAGCCCATAATTCACCCCTCCACTTT.

This clone was counted only a few times. The chain uses TRBV16 and TRBJ1-1, with D perhaps TRBD1 (6 bases). V gave up 2 bases and J gave up 11 bases, with 18 bases separating them. CDR1 is KGHSY and CDR2 is FQNENV in the germline V gene. The CDR3 runs 14 residues. The CDR3 DNA is TGTGCCAGCAGCCAAGAAAGAGGGGGTATTTTGGCTTTCTTT. This codes for CASSQERGGILAFF.

The chain employs TRBV4-1 and TRBJ2-5; 7 bases map to TRBD2. The CDR3 is made up of 18 amino acids. The germline V gene encodes CDR1 MGHRA and CDR2 YSYEKL. With V trimmed by 1 base and J by 4 bases, 15 bases remained unmatched. In DNA form, the CDR3 reads TGCGCCAGCAGCCAAGTCGAAGTGGGAGGGCCTTATGGAGAGACCCAGTACTTC. Its protein is CASSQVEVGGPYGETQYF.

The V gene is TRBV6-5, the J gene TRBJ1-4, with 10 bases lining up with TRBD1. In germline, CDR1 is MNHEY, CDR2 SVGAGI. The CDR3 is 14 residues long. V shed 8 bases and J 8 bases; nucleotides not matched to a gene: 8. CDR3 coding DNA: TGTGCCAGCGGGGGGACAGGGGCAGGGGAAAAACTGTTTTTT. Translated: CASGGTGAGEKLFF.

V and J are TRBV27 and TRBJ1-6; weak D call: TRBD1 (5 bases). V was clipped by 1 base and J by 9 bases, with 16 bases between them. The CDR3 runs to 16 residues. Germline V gene sequence: CDR1 MNHEY, CDR2 SMNVEV (reference sequence). CDR3 protein: CASSLFGASHGSPLHF. CDR3 in DNA: TGTGCCAGCAGTTTATTCGGGGCGTCGCACGGTTCACCCCTCCACTTT.

Relative to its sample, this clone is medium-sized. The V gene is TRBV12-3 or TRBV12-4, the J gene TRBJ1-1; TRBD1 matches 12 bases. The CDR3 has 13 residues. Trimming cost V 3 bases and J 11 bases; bases outside gene matches: 4. The CDR3 protein is CASSFGGQGAAFF. In nucleotides, the CDR3 is TGTGCCAGCAGTTTTGGGGGACAGGGGGCGGCTTTCTTT.

The chain carries TRBV29-1 and TRBJ1-1; no firm D call. Germline V gene sequence: CDR1 SQVTM, CDR2 ANQGSEA. V shed 5 bases and J shed 1 base, with 8 bases lying between them. The CDR3 covers 12 residues. CDR3: CSVSSRNTEAFF. The CDR3 bases are TGCAGCGTTTCTAGCAGGAACACTGAAGCTTTCTTT. Drawing the rest from reference TRBV29-1 and TRBJ1-1, the complete variable domain is SAVISQKPSRDICQRGTSLTIQCQVDSQVTMMFWYRQQPGQSLTLIATANQGSEATYESGFVIDKFPISRPNLTFSTLTVSNMSPEDSSIYLCSVSSRNTEAFFGQGTRLTVV.

This clone occurred a few times. The J gene is TRBJ1-2, the V gene TRBV5-1, with D uncertain. The germline gives CDR1 SGHRS, CDR2 YFSETQ. The ends were cut back, 4 bases at V and 4 bases at J, with 14 bases in the middle. This CDR3 is built from 14 residues. In DNA form, the CDR3 reads TGCGCCAGCAGCCGTGAACAGTCAATCTATGGCTACACCTTC. It yields the protein CASSREQSIYGYTF. The variable domain in full, completed from reference TRBV5-1 and TRBJ1-2, reads KAGVTQTPRYLIKTRGQQVTLSCSPISGHRSVSWYQQTPGQGLQFLFEYFSETQRNKGNFPGRFSGRQFSNSRSEMNVSTLELGDSALYLCASSREQSIYGYTFGSGTRLTVV.

A few counts support this clone. The CDR3 reads CASSIRRNQPQHF. CDR3 coding DNA: TGTGCCAGCAGTATCAGGAGGAATCAGCCCCAGCATTTT. This rearrangement joins TRBV12-3 or TRBV12-4 to TRBJ1-5; D gene unclear. The V end lost 5 bases, the J end lost 4 bases, and 9 bases lay between the germline ends. This CDR3 comprises 13 residues.

CDR3 DNA sequence: TGTGCCAGCAGCTTAGGACTGGGCACAGATACGCAGTATTTT. Its translation is CASSLGLGTDTQYF. This chain links TRBV11-3 with TRBJ2-3; D is undetermined. Looked up from germline, CDR1 is SGHNT and CDR2 is YENEEA. CDR3 length: 14 residues. V lost 1 base and J lost 1, with 6 bases in between.

This chain connects TRBV21-1 to TRBJ2-7. TRBV21-1 is termed a pseudogene. The CDR3 is 16 amino acids. The DNA for the CDR3 is TGTGCCAGCAGCAAAGCCGGACCGATCCCTACCTACGAGCAGTACTTC. It codes for CASSKAGPIPTYEQYF.

V is TRBV5-6 and J is TRBJ2-1, with 7 positions matching TRBD2. The CDR3 has 14 amino acids. CDR1 is SGHDT and CDR2 is YYEEEE in the germline V gene. The trim removed 4 bases at V and 7 bases at J, leaving 8 bases unmatched. The CDR3 protein is CASSPKAGPNEQFF. The CDR3 DNA is TGTGCCAGCAGCCCCAAAGCGGGGCCTAATGAGCAGTTCTTC.

The CDR3 nucleotides read TGCGCCAGCAGCCAAGCCACGGTTGGCTACACCTTC. Protein sequence: CASSQATVGYTF. The V and J genes are TRBV4-1 and TRBJ1-2; D gene ambiguous. V lost 1 base to trimming and J lost 7 bases, with 7 bases between them. Per the germline V gene, CDR1 is MGHRA and CDR2 is YSYEKL. The length of the CDR3 is 12 residues.

This clone was seen more than once but under ten times. The gene calls are TRBV7-9 and TRBJ1-5, with D unclear. This CDR3 is 16 amino acids long. V dropped 3 bases and J dropped 0 bases, with 12 bases sitting between them. In germline, CDR1 is SEHNR, CDR2 FQNEAQ (reference sequence). The CDR3, as DNA: TGTGCCAGCAGCTTGTATACAGCATATAGCAATCAGCCCCAGCATTTT. The encoded protein is CASSLYTAYSNQPQHF.

The CDR3 loop is CASSSAGTSRNEQFF. Here the CDR3 DNA reads TGTGCCAGCAGCAGTGCCGGGACTAGCCGCAATGAGCAGTTCTTC. The J gene is TRBJ2-1, the V gene TRBV6-5, with 9 bases lining up with TRBD2. With V trimmed by 6 bases and J by 6 bases, 9 bases remained unmatched. The CDR3 has 15 residues. Germline CDR1 reads MNHEY; CDR2 reads SVGAGI.

The genes are TRBV6-1 and TRBJ2-2; no reliable D call. The CDR3 loop spans 13 amino acids. V lost 3 bases to trimming and J lost 5 bases, with 7 bases between them. CDR1 and CDR2 from the germline V gene are MNHNS and SASEGT. CDR3 loop: CASSDSHTGELFF. DNA of the CDR3: TGTGCCAGCAGTGATTCTCATACCGGGGAGCTGTTTTTT.

V gene TRBV6-6 combines with J gene TRBJ1-2; TRBD1 matches at 9 bases. Germline lookup yields CDR1 MNHNY and CDR2 SVGAGI (reference sequence). The ends lost 7 bases at V and 4 bases at J; junction bases unmatched: 4. There are 13 residues in the CDR3. CDR3 protein: CASIKTGGYGYTF. CDR3 DNA: TGTGCCAGCATCAAGACAGGGGGCTATGGCTACACCTTC.

The V gene is TRBV15, the J gene TRBJ2-7; the D gene is possibly TRBD2 (7 bases). V was clipped by 5 bases and J by 1 base, with 12 bases between them. Germline V gives CDR1 LNHNV, CDR2 YYDKDF (reference sequence). This CDR3 comprises 14 residues. The CDR3 loop reads CATSEGGRSYEQYF. Here the CDR3 DNA reads TGTGCCACCAGCGAGGGGGGGCGGTCCTACGAGCAGTACTTC.

This clone was observed a single time. The rearrangement uses TRBV5-1 and TRBJ1-5; tentatively, D is TRBD1 (5 bases). Germline lookup yields CDR1 SGHRS and CDR2 YFSETQ. The V end was cut by 0 bases, the J end by 2 bases, with 9 bases between. This CDR3 comprises 15 residues. In nucleotides, the CDR3 is TGCGCCAGCAGCTTGGGGGGGACGGGCAATCAGCCCCAGCATTTT. This gives the protein CASSLGGTGNQPQHF.

V is TRBV18 and J is TRBJ1-1; TRBD1 agrees at 7 bases. The CDR3 is 15 residues long. The V gene end was trimmed by 4 bases and the J gene end by 6 bases; junction bases not matched to a gene: 11. Germline V gene lookup returns CDR1 KGHSH and CDR2 LQKENI. This CDR3 reads CASSLMTGSSSEAFF. CDR3 nucleotide sequence: TGTGCCAGCTCACTAATGACAGGGTCTAGTTCTGAAGCTTTCTTT.

This chain connects TRBV10-1 to TRBJ2-3; 13 bases are a match to TRBD2. Germline V gene sequence: CDR1 WNHNN, CDR2 SYGVQD (reference sequence). The CDR3 has 18 residues. With 6 bases clipped from V and 4 bases from J, the junction kept 13 bases outside the gene matches. CDR3 DNA: TGCGCCAGCAGCAGCCAGGGACTAGCGGGAAGTTCTCCAGATACGCAGTATTTT. Encoded protein: CASSSQGLAGSSPDTQYF.

This chain joins TRBV3-1 (or the pseudogene TRBV3-2) and TRBJ1-2; no clear D gene. The germline V gene has CDR1 LGHDT and CDR2 YNNKEL (reference sequence). The CDR3 has 15 amino acids. V gave up 1 base and J gave up 5 bases, with 14 bases separating them. CDR3 residues: CASSQGLIGRYGYTF. Written as DNA, the CDR3 is TGTGCCAGCAGCCAAGGGCTTATAGGGAGGTATGGCTACACCTTC.

The chain employs TRBV9 and TRBJ2-7; no definite D call. Trimming left V 2 bases short and J 0 bases short, with 12 bases between. From germline, CDR1 is SGDLS and CDR2 YYNGEE. This CDR3 is 15 amino acids long. The CDR3 region has the DNA TGTGCCAGCAGCGTCAGCATCTCAGCCTCCTACGAGCAGTACTTC. Protein: CASSVSISASYEQYF.

This clone was seen a handful of times. V gene TRBV27 combines with J gene TRBJ1-2; no reliable D call. The CDR3 extends over 11 amino acids. V lost 6 bases and J 6 bases, leaving 8 bases between the germline ends. The germline CDR1 and CDR2 sequences are MNHEY and SMNVEV (reference sequence). CDR3 region: CASRWRNGYTF. DNA of the CDR3: TGTGCCAGCAGATGGAGAAATGGCTACACCTTC.

The chain combines TRBV6-6 with TRBJ2-4, with 11 bases aligning to TRBD1. With 6 bases clipped from V and 7 bases from J, the junction kept 5 bases outside the gene matches. The CDR3 is 14 residues long. Germline V gives CDR1 MNHNY, CDR2 SVGAGI (reference sequence). CDR3 DNA: TGTGCCAGCAGAGCCGGGACAGGGGGGAACATTCAGTACTTC. This gives the protein CASRAGTGGNIQYF.

The chain recombines TRBV30 with TRBJ2-3; 9 bases align to TRBD2. Losses at the gene ends were 2 bases for V and 6 bases for J; bases not matched to a gene: 9. This CDR3 comprises 15 residues. Germline loops: CDR1 GTSNPN, CDR2 SVGIG (reference sequence). CDR3 bases: TGTGCCTGGAGTTTCTTAGCGGGAGTCAGGGATACGCAGTATTTT. Translation gives CAWSFLAGVRDTQYF.